This T cell receptor (beta chain) was retrieved from a study of cytomegalovirus exposure and HLA in healthy donors. Vbeta (60) and Jbeta (13) primers were used in the PCR. This table comes from immunoSEQ multiplex PCR, and its TCRdb copy is limited to in-frame clones, with some not included. This sample's clone table lists approximately 130,000 clones. The CDR3 totals 14 residues. J was trimmed by 5 bases and V by 5 bases; bases with no gene match: 8. Germline lookup yields CDR1 SGHDN and CDR2 FVKESK. The rearrangement joins TRBV14 to TRBJ1-2, with TRBD1 matching over 7 bases. Source material: PBMCs. This receptor was obtained from a woman aged 60 to 75 in good health and CMV-seronegative. CDR3 sequence (DNA): TGTGCCAGCAGCATTTCCCGGGACAGATATGGCTACACCTTC. Its protein is CASSISRDRYGYTF.